These T cell receptor beta chains were read from a single sample in a study of regulatory T cells in long-lasting Graves disease. TCRdb redid the calling of the multiplex PCR reads with MiXCR, one entry per CDR3 protein. The table lists 500,000 or so distinct CDR3 sequences, around 15% of them singletons. The data also belong to a second study, concerning T cells in Graves' hyperthyroidism and ophthalmopathy.

The material was peripheral blood mononuclear cells (PBMCs), obtained at new diagnosis, from a patient treated with antithyroid drugs. These receptors all come from a man between 40 and 49 years old with Graves disease. The CDR3 runs from the conserved cysteine through the conserved F or W. The order of the fields is V gene, CDR3 protein.

v_gene: TRBV28
CDR3aa: CASTGAGAFNEQFF

v_gene: TRBV4-1
CDR3aa: CASSRQDSTGELFF

v_gene: TRBV10-3
CDR3aa: CAIREGGYTEAFF

v_gene: TRBV6-1
CDR3aa: CASSLTGTSDSPLHF

v_gene: TRBV5-1
CDR3aa: CASSLGHNQGGEQYF

v_gene: TRBV19
CDR3aa: CASHATGTAKNIQYF

v_gene: TRBV20-1
CDR3aa: CSARDPRRYTDTQYF

v_gene: TRBV4-2
CDR3aa: CASSQSGSSYEQYF

v_gene: TRBV30
CDR3aa: CAWRLTGEAFF

v_gene: TRBV5-1
CDR3aa: CASSAPTSGRATRNEQYF

v_gene: TRBV19
CDR3aa: CASSPLAGGFETQYF

v_gene: TRBV5-6
CDR3aa: CASSVGTGGYSPLHF

v_gene: TRBV20-1
CDR3aa: CSARDLAGGSYEQYF

v_gene: TRBV27
CDR3aa: CASSESRGRKYGYTF

v_gene: TRBV7-6
CDR3aa: CASSLGTGHLTDTQYF

v_gene: TRBV6-1
CDR3aa: CASSEWWGADETQYF

v_gene: TRBV24-1
CDR3aa: CATSDPRQSNYGYTF

v_gene: TRBV10-3
CDR3aa: CAIAGTSAHNEQFF

v_gene: TRBV20-1
CDR3aa: CSARGDRHNEQFF

v_gene: TRBV18
CDR3aa: CASSPFTSGSSNQPQHF

v_gene: TRBV27
CDR3aa: CASSLRRDSSYEQYF

v_gene: TRBV5-4
CDR3aa: CASRLGQVSGNEQFF

v_gene: TRBV7-7
CDR3aa: CASSFQRESSGTGELFF

v_gene: TRBV15
CDR3aa: CATSRDPGYSNQPQHF

v_gene: TRBV9
CDR3aa: CASSQGGETVDTQYF

v_gene: TRBV29-1
CDR3aa: CSARVAGANVLTF

v_gene: TRBV2
CDR3aa: CASRGAGNSPLHF

v_gene: TRBV29-1
CDR3aa: CSVVAKRGPMNTEAFF

v_gene: TRBV20-1
CDR3aa: CSALSGSTYNEQFF

v_gene: TRBV18
CDR3aa: CASSPPSVNEQFF